This T cell receptor (beta chain) was obtained from a study of T cells in Graves' hyperthyroidism and ophthalmopathy. Amplified TCR beta CDR3 regions came from RNA transcripts. HTBI primers drove first-round RT-PCR of the TCR CDR3. TCRdb itself ran the multiplex PCR reads through MiXCR, one entry per CDR3 protein. The repertoire has around 700,000 distinct CDR3 sequences, 18% of them found once; the top ten carry approximately 16%. This clonotype was recorded many times. Trimming at V came to 2 bases and at J to 4 bases, leaving 6 bases not matched to a gene. The CDR3 sequence is 17 residues long. CDR1 and CDR2 from the germline V gene are ENHRY and SYGVKD.

This chain connects TRBV10-3 to TRBJ2-6; TRBD1 aligns across 9 bases. The sample was blood. This TCR was recovered from a woman aged 45-65 years with Graves' hyperthyroidism that later progressed to Graves' ophthalmopathy. The CDR3 DNA follows: TGTGCCATCAGTGAGCCGGGACAGGGTTCCGGGGCCAACGTCCTGACTTTC. This gives the protein CAISEPGQGSGANVLTF.